This entry lists 21 T cell receptor beta chains sequenced from one sample in a study of T cell responses to AZD1222 COVID-19 vaccine (dated by TCRdb to the early 2020s). Libraries came from the immunoSEQ multiplex PCR assay. TCRdb retrieved this table from immuneACCESS and kept in-frame rearrangements only. Not all clones are present; in checked studies, unresolved V genes account for under half, and no reason is known for the remainder. The sample table holds roughly 130,000 clones, of which approximately 90% were seen once. The ten largest account for roughly 1.5% of the sample. The time point label, as the study defines it: baseline before first vaccination. This material consisted of peripheral blood, taken on day 0 of AZD1222 vaccination. These receptors were taken from an adult in good health.

The V and J genes are TRBV9 and TRBJ2-7; D possibly corresponds to TRBD1 (5 bases). Trimming left V 0 bases short and J 3 bases short, with 13 bases between. The germline V gene encodes CDR1 SGDLS and CDR2 YYNGEE. The CDR3 has 15 residues. CDR3 DNA: TGTGCCAGCAGCGTAGCACCGACAGCCAGCTACGAGCAGTACTTC. It specifies CASSVAPTASYEQYF.

V gene TRBV4-2 combines with J gene TRBJ2-1; TRBD1 or TRBD2 may be the D gene (6 bases each). The germline V gene encodes CDR1 LGHNA and CDR2 YNFKEQ. V was trimmed by 2 bases and J by 5 bases, leaving 13 bases between them. The CDR3 has 15 residues. The CDR3 sequence is CASSQPPGGDNEQFF. The CDR3 region has the DNA TGTGCCAGCAGCCAACCCCCCGGGGGCGACAATGAGCAGTTCTTC.

The chain joins TRBV5-6 to TRBJ2-7, with D uncertain. Germline CDR1 is SGHDT and CDR2 is YYEEEE. The CDR3 totals 11 residues. The V end lost 0 bases, the J end lost 4 bases, and 2 bases lay between the germline ends. The CDR3 sequence: CASSLGYEQYF. CDR3 DNA: TGTGCCAGCAGCTTGGGATACGAGCAGTACTTC.

The chain uses TRBV7-2 and TRBJ1-5; tentative D call: TRBD1 (6 bases). Germline V gives CDR1 SGHTA, CDR2 FQGNSA. The V end was cut by 6 bases, the J end by 2 bases, with 14 bases between. There are 15 residues in the CDR3. CDR3 loop: CASSTGGSGNQPQHF. CDR3 nucleotide sequence: TGTGCCAGCAGTACCGGGGGCAGCGGCAATCAGCCCCAGCATTTT.

The chain employs TRBV4-3 and TRBJ1-4; D is undetermined. This CDR3 region has 12 residues. Germline V lookup: CDR1 LGHNA, CDR2 YSLEER. The V gene lost 3 bases and the J gene lost 8 bases, with 7 bases spanning the gap. CDR3 coding DNA: TGCGCCAGCAGCCATGAGGGCGAAAAACTGTTTTTT. Translating it yields CASSHEGEKLFF.

The J gene is TRBJ2-1, the V gene TRBV4-2; 8 bases agree with TRBD1. This CDR3 has 14 residues. With 3 bases clipped from V and 4 bases from J, the junction kept 2 bases outside the gene matches. Looked up from germline, CDR1 is LGHNA and CDR2 is YNFKEQ. CDR3 sequence reads: CASSQGDRYNEQFF. Here the CDR3 DNA reads TGTGCCAGCAGCCAGGGGGACAGGTACAATGAGCAGTTCTTC.

The rearrangement joins TRBV19 to TRBJ2-7; tentatively, D is TRBD1 (6 bases). Trimming removed 4 bases at V and 2 bases at J, with 12 bases between. In germline, CDR1 is LNHDA, CDR2 SQIVND (reference sequence). This CDR3 spans 14 amino acids. CDR3 sequence reads: CASSRQAFAYEQYF. CDR3 in DNA: TGTGCCAGTAGTAGACAGGCTTTCGCCTACGAGCAGTACTTC.

Of note for this clone: The same CDR3 can be traced to other DNA sequences in this sample. This chain uses TRBV6-5 with TRBJ1-3; D remains unclear. This CDR3 comprises 16 residues. The V end was cut by 0 bases, the J end by 0 bases, with 9 bases between. CDR1 and CDR2 (germline): MNHEY, SVGAGI. The CDR3 loop reads CASSYSAGYSGNTIYF. The CDR3 DNA reads TGTGCCAGCAGTTACTCCGCAGGATACTCTGGAAACACCATATATTTT.

The gene calls are TRBV5-6 and TRBJ2-5, with TRBD1 identical over 8 bases. Germline CDR1 SGHDT, CDR2 YYEEEE. The CDR3 has 13 amino acids. With 4 bases clipped from V and 3 bases from J, the junction kept 2 bases outside the gene matches. This CDR3 reads CASSEGQEETQYF. The CDR3 nucleotides read TGTGCCAGCAGCGAGGGACAGGAAGAGACCCAGTACTTC.

This clone occurred once. The chain couples TRBV25-1 to TRBJ2-7, with D perhaps TRBD1 (6 bases). The CDR3 loop spans 13 amino acids. The V end lost 4 bases, the J end lost 2 bases, and 9 bases lay between the germline ends. Germline values: CDR1 MGHDK, CDR2 SYGVNS. For the CDR3, the DNA is TGTGCCAGCAGTGGGACAGTCCCCTACGAGCAGTACTTC. The encoded protein is CASSGTVPYEQYF.

The chain is built from TRBV3-1 (or the pseudogene TRBV3-2) and TRBJ1-6; 12 nucleotides agree with TRBD1. Germline values: CDR1 LGHDT, CDR2 YNNKEL (reference sequence). Trimming took 4 bases from V and 10 from J; bases not matched to a gene: 5. The CDR3 loop spans 15 amino acids. CDR3 DNA: TGTGCCAGCAGCCGAGGGGACAGGGGGCAATCACCCCTCCACTTT. This codes for CASSRGDRGQSPLHF.

The rearrangement uses TRBV6-5 and TRBJ2-1; D gene ambiguous. The CDR3 totals 14 residues. Germline CDR1 and CDR2: MNHEY and SVGAGI. Trimming took off 2 bases at V and 6 bases at J, with 11 bases between the two ends. The CDR3 region has the DNA TGTGCCAGCAGTTACAGGACCCTTTCCAATGAGCAGTTCTTC. Encoded protein: CASSYRTLSNEQFF.

The chain is built from TRBV19 and TRBJ1-2; TRBD1 might be the D (5 bases). V was clipped by 3 bases and J by 3 bases, with 14 bases between them. CDR3 length: 15 amino acids. Germline lookup yields CDR1 LNHDA and CDR2 SQIVND (reference sequence). The CDR3 sequence: CASSITRASDYGYTF. The CDR3 DNA reads TGTGCCAGTAGTATTACCAGGGCATCGGACTATGGCTACACCTTC.

The gene calls are TRBV5-1 and TRBJ1-1, with D unclear. V was clipped by 4 bases and J by 1 base, with 8 bases between them. Germline values: CDR1 SGHRS, CDR2 YFSETQ. This CDR3 spans 13 amino acids. The CDR3 coding sequence is TGCGCCAGCAGCCTTGGGGAGAACACTGAAGCTTTCTTT. Its protein is CASSLGENTEAFF.

This sequence joins TRBV7-2 and TRBJ2-6, with a weak D call TRBD2 (6 bases). Trimming removed 1 base at V and 4 bases at J, with 8 bases between. In germline, CDR1 is SGHTA, CDR2 FQGNSA. The CDR3 loop spans 15 amino acids. The CDR3 DNA reads TGTGCCAGCAGCTTAGTGGCGGGAGGGGCCAACGTCCTGACTTTC. Its protein product is CASSLVAGGANVLTF.

This chain links TRBV23-1 with TRBJ2-3; 7 nucleotides agree with TRBD1. TRBV23-1 is assigned to the ORF class and has an uncertain function. This CDR3 is 13 amino acids long. V shed 6 bases and J 4 bases; nucleotides not matched to a gene: 4. This CDR3 is CASRTGWADTQYF. DNA of the CDR3: TGCGCCAGCAGGACAGGGTGGGCAGATACGCAGTATTTT.

V usage is TRBV28 and J usage is TRBJ1-2, with TRBD1 identical over 7 bases. CDR3 size: 15 residues. Germline-derived CDR1 and CDR2 are MDHEN and SYDVKM. V gave up 3 bases and J gave up 1 base; unmatched junction bases: 5. The CDR3 loop reads CASSLEAGGNYGYTF. The CDR3 DNA reads as TGTGCCAGCAGTTTGGAGGCAGGGGGTAACTATGGCTACACCTTC.

The J gene is TRBJ1-3, the V gene TRBV23-1, with 8 bases that match TRBD1. TRBV23-1 is assigned to the ORF class and has an uncertain function. Trimming took 6 bases from V and 6 from J; bases not matched to a gene: 7. The CDR3 loop spans 14 amino acids. CDR3 coding DNA: TGCGCCAGCAGCCGGACAGGGTGGACAAACACCATATATTTT. It yields the protein CASSRTGWTNTIYF.

This clone was picked up one time. This chain uses TRBV3-1 (or the pseudogene TRBV3-2) with TRBJ1-2; D possibly corresponds to TRBD1 (5 bases). This CDR3 has 18 amino acids. Germline CDR1 and CDR2: LGHDT and YNNKEL (reference sequence). V was shortened by 1 base and J by 4 bases, with 22 bases between the two germline ends. CDR3 sequence: CASSQGQTGLSASYGYTF. The CDR3 DNA reads TGTGCCAGCAGCCAAGGTCAAACGGGACTCTCTGCCTCCTATGGCTACACCTTC.

This clone came up a few times. The rearrangement uses TRBV6-5 and TRBJ2-2; D possibly corresponds to TRBD1 (7 bases). Germline CDR1 reads MNHEY; CDR2 reads SVGAGI. CDR3 length equals 15 residues. The germline V and J ends were trimmed by 5 bases and 7 bases, with 17 bases remaining between them. CDR3 sequence: CASSTGQDGSGELFF. The CDR3 DNA follows: TGTGCCAGCAGTACCGGACAGGACGGGAGCGGGGAGCTGTTTTTT.

The rearrangement links TRBV7-9 to TRBJ1-1; D possibly corresponds to TRBD1 (6 bases). The V end lost 5 bases, the J end lost 10 bases, and 17 bases lay between the germline ends. Germline V gene sequence: CDR1 SEHNR, CDR2 FQNEAQ (reference sequence). The CDR3 sequence is 13 residues long. CDR3 in DNA: TGTGCCAGCAGCCCCTCCGGGGGGCGCGGAGCTTTCTTT. Translated: CASSPSGGRGAFF.